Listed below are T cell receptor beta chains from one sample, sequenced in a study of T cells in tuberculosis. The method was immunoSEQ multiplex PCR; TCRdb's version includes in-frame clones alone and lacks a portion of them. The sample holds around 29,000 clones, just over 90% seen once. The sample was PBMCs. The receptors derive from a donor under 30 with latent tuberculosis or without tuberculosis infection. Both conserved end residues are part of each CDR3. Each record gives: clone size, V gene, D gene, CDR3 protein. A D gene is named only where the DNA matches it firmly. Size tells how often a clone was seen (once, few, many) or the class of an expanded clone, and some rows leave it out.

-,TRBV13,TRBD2,CASSLEAGGISYNEQFF
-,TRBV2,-,CASSGPSGQSSNTGELFF
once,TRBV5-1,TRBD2,CASSLEKAGSGYEQYF
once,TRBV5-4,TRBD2,CASSFPGPGGTDTQYF
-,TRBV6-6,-,CASSLGTSHEKLFF
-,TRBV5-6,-,CASSPIGGASLYGYTF
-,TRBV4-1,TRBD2,CASSLITSGSRDTQYF
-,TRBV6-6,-,CASSYGQTNTEAFF
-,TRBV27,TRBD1,CASSQRQGRTYEQYF
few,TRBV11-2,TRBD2,CASSRRKLAGQTDTQYF
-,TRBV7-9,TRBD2,CASSLALAANTGELFF
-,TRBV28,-,CASSWGRSYNEQFF
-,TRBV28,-,CASSRGGIQETQYF
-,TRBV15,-,CATSRDAGGEKLFF
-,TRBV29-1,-,CSSGTAEAFF
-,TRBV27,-,CASSKGGALNEQFF
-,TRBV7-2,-,CASSLRQGWSGSNQPQHF
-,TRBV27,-,CASSLFTGIQETQYF
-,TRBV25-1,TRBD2,CASAGTNYNEQFF
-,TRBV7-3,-,CASSLNPGGSSEAFF
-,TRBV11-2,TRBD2,CASRGLAGTGELFF
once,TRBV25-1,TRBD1,CASSDTGQASSYEQYF
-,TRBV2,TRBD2,CASSLAGRTDTQYF
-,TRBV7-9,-,CASSLDRRYNYGYTF
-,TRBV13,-,CASSPQGELTNTEAFF
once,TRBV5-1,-,CASSLPNTGELFF
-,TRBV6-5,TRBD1,CASSSGTGHTGELFF
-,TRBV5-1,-,CASKWTLSPNTGELFF
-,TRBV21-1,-,CASSGDRGQDTQYF
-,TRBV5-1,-,CASSPDWRTNEQFF
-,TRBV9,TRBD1,CASSTRLGQGSTDTQYF
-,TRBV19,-,CASSTSPTSRGTQYF
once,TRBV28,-,CASSYPIRGLEQYF
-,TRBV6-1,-,CASSERGINYGYTF
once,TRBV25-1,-,CASSEATGRSYNEQFF
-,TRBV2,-,CASSVPRGWLASTDTQYF
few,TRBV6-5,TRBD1,CASRTPGQGHETQYF
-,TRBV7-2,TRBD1,CASSSQEGQGFYNQPQHF
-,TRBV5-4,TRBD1,CASRRDRGADTQYF
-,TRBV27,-,CASSLSSGLAYNEQFF
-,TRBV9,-,CASSVGAGNIQYF
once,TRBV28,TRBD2,CASSLHTSGGYEQYF
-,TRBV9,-,CASSVAQATLGSLHF
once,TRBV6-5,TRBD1,CASRPRTGGFYEQYF
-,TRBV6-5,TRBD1,CASSYSGQGETEAFF
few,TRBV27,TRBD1,CASSPDRGGNQPQHF
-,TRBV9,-,CASSAYTGSHSGNTIYF
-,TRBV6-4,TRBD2,CASSAPRRLAGIRKVYEQYF
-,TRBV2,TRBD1,CASEQGYNEQFF
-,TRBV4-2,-,CASSQDVTGANTGELFF
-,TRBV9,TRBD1,CASSIGTVYTDTQYF
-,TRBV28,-,CASSLRTYGSYEQYF
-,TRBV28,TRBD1,CASSYRGRNQPQHF
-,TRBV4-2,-,CASSHINRGAEGLRNEQFF
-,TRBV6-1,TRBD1,CASRNRQGSYEQYF
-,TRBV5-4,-,CASSNPKAGRTGELFF
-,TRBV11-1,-,CASSLAGGSGVQLSEQFF